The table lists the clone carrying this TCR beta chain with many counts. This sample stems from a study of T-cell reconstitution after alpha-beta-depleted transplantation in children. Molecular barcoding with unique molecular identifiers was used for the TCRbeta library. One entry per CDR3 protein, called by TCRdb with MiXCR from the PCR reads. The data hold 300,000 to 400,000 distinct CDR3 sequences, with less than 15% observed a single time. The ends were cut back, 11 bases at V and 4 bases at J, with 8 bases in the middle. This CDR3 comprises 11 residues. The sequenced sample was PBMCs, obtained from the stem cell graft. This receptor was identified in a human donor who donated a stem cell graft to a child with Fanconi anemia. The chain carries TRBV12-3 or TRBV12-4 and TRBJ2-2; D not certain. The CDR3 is CAVLTTGELFF. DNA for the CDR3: TGTGCCGTACTGACCACCGGGGAGCTGTTTTTT.